The 2 T cell receptor beta chains in this list originate from one sample, sequenced in a study of CD8 T cells in ankylosing spondylitis. TCRdb redid the calling of the 5' RACE reads with MiXCR, one entry per CDR3 protein. The sample consists of 30,000 to 45,000 distinct CDR3 sequences, approximately 10% of them appearing once. Sequencing input: synovial fluid, either unsorted or a sorted T cell fraction (not recorded which). The origin of the receptors is a male donor with ankylosing spondylitis.

The rearrangement links TRBV27 to TRBJ2-7, with TRBD1 matching 9 bases. Looked up from germline, CDR1 is MNHEY and CDR2 is SMNVEV (reference sequence). The V gene end was trimmed by 5 bases and the J gene end by 5 bases; junction bases not matched to a gene: 10. The CDR3 totals 15 residues. The CDR3 DNA reads as TGTGCCAGCAGTGCCCGGGACAGGGTTTTCGACGAGCAGTACTTC. Translating gives CASSARDRVFDEQYF.

This clonotype came up many times. The chain employs TRBV27 and TRBJ1-1; no reliable D call. From germline, CDR1 is MNHEY and CDR2 SMNVEV (reference sequence). Trimming stripped 5 bases from V and 4 bases from J, with 8 bases between. This CDR3 is 12 amino acids long. Here the CDR3 reads CASSRYGTEAFF. The CDR3 DNA is TGTGCCAGCAGTCGTTATGGCACTGAAGCTTTCTTT.